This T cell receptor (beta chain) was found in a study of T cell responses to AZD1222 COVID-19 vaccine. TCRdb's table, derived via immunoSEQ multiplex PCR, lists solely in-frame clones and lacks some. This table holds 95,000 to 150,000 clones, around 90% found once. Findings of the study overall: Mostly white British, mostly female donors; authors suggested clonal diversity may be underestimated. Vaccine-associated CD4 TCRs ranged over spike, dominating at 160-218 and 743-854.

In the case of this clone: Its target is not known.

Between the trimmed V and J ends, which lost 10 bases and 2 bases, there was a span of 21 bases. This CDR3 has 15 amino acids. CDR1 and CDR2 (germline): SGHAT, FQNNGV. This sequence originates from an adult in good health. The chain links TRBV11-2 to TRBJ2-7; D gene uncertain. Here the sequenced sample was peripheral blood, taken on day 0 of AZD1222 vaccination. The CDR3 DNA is TGTGCCACCTCGTTGGCGGCCGGTGGAACCTACGAGCAGTACTTC. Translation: CATSLAAGGTYEQYF.